Following are 4 T cell receptor beta chains from one sample sequenced in a study of Graves' ophthalmopathy and Graves' hyperthyroidism. Investigators amplified TCR beta CDR3 regions from RNA transcripts. Second-round multiplex PCR came after first-round RT-PCR with HTBI primers. In TCRdb, the multiplex PCR reads were re-called with MiXCR into one record per CDR3 protein. The sample lists around 1.1 million distinct CDR3 sequences; less than 45% were seen once. The sequencing sample was made of peripheral blood or thyroid tissue (not recorded which). The receptors stem from an adult man with Graves' hyperthyroidism.

This clonotype was found a few times. V usage is TRBV29-1 and J usage is TRBJ1-2; TRBD1 aligns across 8 bases. With V trimmed by 6 bases and J by 8 bases, 8 bases remained unmatched. CDR3 length equals 12 residues. CDR1 SQVTM and CDR2 ANQGSEA come from the germline V gene. The CDR3 region is CSVGGQVGGYTF. In nucleotides, the CDR3 is TGCAGCGTAGGGGGACAGGTGGGAGGCTACACCTTC.

A remark on this clonotype: The CDR3 does not close with the conserved phenylalanine or tryptophan, likely indicating a read error. The DNA is left out, because the CDR3 cannot be placed on it with certainty; the CDR3 is given as TCRdb lists it. The V and J genes are TRBV9 and TRBJ1-4; the table's TRBD1 call for D was not verified on the DNA. Germline lookup yields CDR1 SGDLS and CDR2 YYNGEE. The CDR3 length is 11 residues, termini included. The CDR3 protein is CASSVAGQGIY.

In DNA form, the CDR3 reads TGTGCCAGCAGCACAACAGGGACCGACGAGCAGTACTTC. Amino acids: CASSTTGTDEQYF. The chain uses TRBV19 and TRBJ2-7; tentatively, D is TRBD1 (6 bases). The CDR3 is 13 residues long. Germline V gives CDR1 LNHDA, CDR2 SQIVND (reference sequence). V was clipped by 9 bases and J by 5 bases, with 17 bases between them.

This clonotype was detected many times. The genes are TRBV14 and TRBJ2-2; maybe TRBD1 (5 bases). The V end was cut by 2 bases, the J end by 4 bases, with 8 bases between. The CDR3 contains 14 residues. The V gene's germline CDR1 is SGHDN and CDR2 FVKESK. CDR3 in DNA: TGTGCCAGCAGCCAAAGACAGACCACCGGGGAGCTGTTTTTT. Translated: CASSQRQTTGELFF.